The rows below give T cell receptor beta chains drawn from one sample of a study of blood T cell repertoires in COVID-19. Produced via immunoSEQ multiplex PCR; TCRdb's table is partial and in-frame only. The sample lists 300,000 to 350,000 clones, over 80% seen once, with more than 8.5% in the top ten. Input material: PBMCs or T cells enriched from blood (not recorded which). The receptors shown here come from a woman under 30 who had recovered from COVID-19. CDR3s include the opening cysteine and the closing phenylalanine or tryptophan. The order of the fields is CDR3 DNA, CDR3 protein, J gene, clone size, D gene, V gene. The D gene is left open where the match is weak. Size tells how often a clone was seen (once, few, many) or the class of an expanded clone, and some rows leave it out.

CDR3nt: TGCGCCAGCAGCCCCCAGGGTCCGCACACTGAAGCTTTCTTT
CDR3aa: CASSPQGPHTEAFF
j_gene: TRBJ1-1
abundance: NA
d_gene: NA
v_gene: TRBV5-1

CDR3nt: TGTGCCAGCTCACCTAATAAAGGACAGGGGGAAGAGACCCAGTACTTC
CDR3aa: CASSPNKGQGEETQYF
j_gene: TRBJ2-5
abundance: NA
d_gene: TRBD1
v_gene: TRBV18

CDR3nt: TGTGCCTGGAGTGTAATACAGGGTGTCACTGAAGCTTTCTTT
CDR3aa: CAWSVIQGVTEAFF
j_gene: TRBJ1-1
abundance: NA
d_gene: NA
v_gene: TRBV30

CDR3nt: TGTGCCAGCAGCCGACGACTAGCGGGAGTACAAGAGACCCAGTACTTC
CDR3aa: CASSRRLAGVQETQYF
j_gene: TRBJ2-5
abundance: once
d_gene: TRBD2
v_gene: TRBV27

CDR3nt: TGTGCCAGCAGTACGATCAGGGGGCGCCCCTATGGCTACACCTTC
CDR3aa: CASSTIRGRPYGYTF
j_gene: TRBJ1-2
abundance: NA
d_gene: TRBD1
v_gene: TRBV28

CDR3nt: TGTGCCAGTAGTAGAAGGGGAGGAAATGAAAAACTGTTTTTT
CDR3aa: CASSRRGGNEKLFF
j_gene: TRBJ1-4
abundance: NA
d_gene: NA
v_gene: TRBV19

CDR3nt: TGTGCCAGCAGCGTCATCTTTCAGGGAAGGGATGATTCACCCCTCCACTTT
CDR3aa: CASSVIFQGRDDSPLHF
j_gene: TRBJ1-6
abundance: NA
d_gene: NA
v_gene: TRBV11-2

CDR3nt: TGTGCCAGCAGCTTAGGACAGTGGCGCACTGAAGCTTTCTTT
CDR3aa: CASSLGQWRTEAFF
j_gene: TRBJ1-1
abundance: NA
d_gene: NA
v_gene: TRBV7-2

CDR3nt: TGTGCCAGCAGTTACTGGGGGCCACAAGAGACCCAGTACTTC
CDR3aa: CASSYWGPQETQYF
j_gene: TRBJ2-5
abundance: NA
d_gene: NA
v_gene: TRBV6-2/TRBV6-3

CDR3nt: TGTGCCAGCAGCATCGGGACAGGGGAAGTATGGAGGACTGAAGCTTTCTTT
CDR3aa: CASSIGTGEVWRTEAFF
j_gene: TRBJ1-1
abundance: NA
d_gene: TRBD1
v_gene: TRBV13

CDR3nt: NA
CDR3aa: CASTSGRGRYGYTF
j_gene: TRBJ1-2
abundance: once
d_gene: NA
v_gene: TRBV19